These 8 T cell receptor beta chains originate from one sample sequenced in a study of cytomegalovirus exposure and HLA in healthy donors. Vbeta (60) and Jbeta (13) primers were used in the PCR. Clones were sequenced by immunoSEQ multiplex PCR, and TCRdb holds only the in-frame ones, with some missing. In the table there are about 140,000 clones, approximately 83% of which are singletons. Sequences were obtained from PBMCs. The source is a middle-aged man in good health and CMV-seronegative.

This clone was recorded once. V and J are TRBV4-3 and TRBJ2-2; 15 nucleotides match TRBD2. The CDR3 extends over 17 amino acids. Trimming cost V 6 bases and J 3 bases; bases outside gene matches: 5. Germline V gives CDR1 LGHNA, CDR2 YSLEER. The CDR3: CASRGLAGGRDTGELFF. For the CDR3, the DNA is TGCGCCAGCAGAGGACTAGCGGGAGGGCGGGACACCGGGGAGCTGTTTTTT.

This chain joins TRBV11-2 and TRBJ2-1, with 10 bases fitting TRBD2. J was trimmed by 8 bases and V by 5 bases; bases with no gene match: 3. Per germline, CDR1 SGHAT and CDR2 FQNNGV. This CDR3 contains 13 residues. CDR3 bases: TGTGCCAGCAGCAGCGGGGGGGTCTATGAGCAGTTCTTC. This codes for CASSSGGVYEQFF.

V is TRBV5-1 and J is TRBJ1-2; a possible D gene is TRBD1 (5 bases). V shed 2 bases and J shed 4 bases, with 18 bases lying between them. This CDR3 comprises 16 residues. Germline-derived CDR1 and CDR2 are SGHRS and YFSETQ. CDR3 region: CASSFGGLGSAYGYTF. The CDR3 DNA is TGCGCCAGCAGCTTCGGGGGGTTGGGGAGCGCCTATGGCTACACCTTC.

This clone was found once. This sequence joins TRBV6-1 and TRBJ1-2; 10 bases agree with TRBD1. The junction had 11 bases not matched to a gene; V was cut back by 3 bases and J by 7 bases. The CDR3 spans 16 residues. Germline values: CDR1 MNHNS, CDR2 SASEGT. Here the CDR3 reads CASSEPGQGIPAGYTF. The CDR3, as DNA: TGTGCCAGCAGTGAGCCGGGACAGGGGATTCCTGCTGGCTACACCTTC.

The chain recombines TRBV5-1 with TRBJ2-1; 8 bases match TRBD1. Germline CDR1 and CDR2: SGHRS and YFSETQ. The V segment lost 2 bases and the J segment 4 bases; nucleotides outside the gene matches: 5. The CDR3 loop spans 15 amino acids. In nucleotides, the CDR3 is TGCGCCAGCAGCTTATCCGGGACAGGTTACAATGAGCAGTTCTTC. Translated, it gives CASSLSGTGYNEQFF.

This clone was seen more than once but under ten times. The chain carries TRBV18 and TRBJ2-1, with D tentatively TRBD1 (5 bases). The CDR3 extends over 13 amino acids. The germline V and J ends were trimmed by 3 bases and 5 bases, with 8 bases remaining between them. Germline V gene sequence: CDR1 KGHSH, CDR2 LQKENI. The CDR3 loop is CASSPKDNNEQFF. In nucleotides, the CDR3 is TGTGCCAGCTCACCGAAGGACAACAATGAGCAGTTCTTC.

The CDR3 DNA follows: TGTGCCAGCAGTGAAGGGGTAGCGGGATGGATGGAGACCCAGTACTTC. The encoded protein is CASSEGVAGWMETQYF. V is TRBV2 and J is TRBJ2-5; 8 bases line up with TRBD2. The CDR3 extends over 16 amino acids. Losses at the gene ends were 1 base for V and 5 bases for J; bases not matched to a gene: 9. Germline V lookup: CDR1 SNHLY, CDR2 FYNNEI.

This clone was observed a few times. This rearrangement joins TRBV4-3 to TRBJ2-2; D ambiguous. With 2 bases removed from V and 4 bases from J, the gap between germline ends came to 17 bases. The germline CDR1 and CDR2 sequences are LGHNA and YSLEER. The CDR3 extends over 17 amino acids. The CDR3 DNA sequence: TGCGCCAGCAGCCAACGAGACTTTCTTCGCGGCACCGGGGAGCTGTTTTTT. Protein sequence: CASSQRDFLRGTGELFF.